One and the same sample provided the 27 T cell receptor beta chains below, sequenced in a study of blood T cells in healthy people across ages. The use of a sample-barcoded 5' primer and a J-beta primer mix characterized a second PCR of roughly 6 to 12 cycles. TCRdb re-analysed the 5' RACE reads in MiXCR, keeping a single row per CDR3 protein. This sample yields 780,000 or so distinct CDR3 sequences, of which 53% are seen a single time; around 41% belongs to the top ten. The material sequenced was blood. All receptors derive from a man older than 75 in good health.

The chain has TRBV29-1 and TRBJ1-4; D unresolved. The V gene's germline CDR1 is SQVTM and CDR2 ANQGSEA. The ends were cut back, 5 bases at V and 7 bases at J, with 11 bases in the middle. This CDR3 comprises 12 residues. The CDR3 DNA is TGCAGCGTTTTCGACGGGAGTGAAAAACTGTTTTTT. Protein sequence: CSVFDGSEKLFF.

There are a few counts of this clonotype. This chain joins TRBV5-6 and TRBJ2-4; maybe TRBD2 (5 bases). V was clipped by 4 bases and J by 9 bases, with 17 bases between them. This CDR3 has 14 amino acids. Germline values: CDR1 SGHDT, CDR2 YYEEEE. The CDR3 DNA reads as TGTGCCAGCAGCCCCGGAGAGGGCGGAGGCATTCAGTACTTC. Translated, it gives CASSPGEGGGIQYF.

The chain has TRBV7-2 and TRBJ2-5, with TRBD1 matching over 7 bases. CDR1 is SGHTA and CDR2 is FQGNSA in the germline V gene. Losses at the gene ends were 5 bases for V and 1 base for J; bases not matched to a gene: 7. The CDR3 runs 15 residues. CDR3 DNA: TGTGCCAGCAGCCCCCAGACAGGGACCCAAGAGACCCAGTACTTC. It specifies CASSPQTGTQETQYF.

This clonotype was recorded a few times. The V call is TRBV10-3, the J call TRBJ2-1; D unresolved. This CDR3 has 15 amino acids. The germline V gene has CDR1 ENHRY and CDR2 SYGVKD. V was pared by 4 bases and J by 8 bases, with 18 bases between. DNA of the CDR3: TGTGCCATCAGTGTTAAGCCCCACCAGGCGGATGAGCAGTTCTTC. Protein sequence: CAISVKPHQADEQFF.

The gene calls are TRBV20-1 and TRBJ2-6, with unresolved D. Germline CDR1 is DFQATT and CDR2 is SNEGSKA (reference sequence). Trimming left V 3 bases short and J 0 bases short, with 6 bases between. The CDR3 runs 14 residues. CDR3: CSARYTSGANVLTF. In DNA form, the CDR3 reads TGCAGTGCTAGGTACACCTCTGGGGCCAACGTCCTGACTTTC.

This clonotype was counted only a few times. The chain combines TRBV12-3 or TRBV12-4 with TRBJ1-2; tentative D call: TRBD1 (6 bases). The ends were cut back, 4 bases at V and 6 bases at J, with 9 bases in the middle. The CDR3 sequence is 12 residues long. The CDR3 DNA sequence: TGTGCCAGCAGTTACAGGGTAAATGGCTACACCTTC. Amino acids: CASSYRVNGYTF.

Only a few counts were recorded for this clonotype. The chain uses TRBV6-6 and TRBJ2-7; D unresolved. The V and J ends lost 2 bases and 2 bases respectively, with 10 bases between them. From germline, CDR1 is MNHNY and CDR2 SVGAGI (reference sequence). The CDR3 extends over 14 amino acids. The CDR3 region has the DNA TGTGCCAGCAGTTACGACCTTACGACCTACGAGCAGTACTTC. Translated: CASSYDLTTYEQYF.

This rearrangement joins TRBV5-5 to TRBJ2-5; D call uncertain. Trimming took off 4 bases at V and 1 base at J, with 11 bases between the two ends. This CDR3 has 14 amino acids. Germline assignment: CDR1 SGHKS and CDR2 YYEKEE (reference sequence). The CDR3 spells CASSRPFPQETQYF. The CDR3 nucleotides read TGTGCCAGCAGCCGGCCATTCCCCCAAGAGACCCAGTACTTC.

This clonotype occurred a few times. The V gene is TRBV7-9, the J gene TRBJ2-7, with 9 bases matching TRBD1. Germline trimming cut 5 bases from V and 0 bases from J; bases unmatched to any gene: 8. The CDR3 has 16 residues. Per germline, CDR1 SEHNR and CDR2 FQNEAQ (reference sequence). The CDR3 protein is CASSTTTGGSSYEQYF. The CDR3 region has the DNA TGTGCCAGCAGCACCACGACAGGGGGGAGCTCCTACGAGCAGTACTTC. The entire variable domain, with the rest obtained from reference TRBV7-9 and TRBJ2-7, is as follows: DTGVSQNPRHKITKRGQNVTFRCDPISEHNRLYWYRQTLGQGPEFLTYFQNEAQLEKSRLLSDRFSAERPKGSFSTLEIQRTEQGDSAMYLCASSTTTGGSSYEQYFGPGTRLTVT.

This clonotype showed up just a few times. The rearrangement links TRBV12-3 or TRBV12-4 to TRBJ2-5, with a possible D match to TRBD2 (5 bases). This CDR3 is built from 13 residues. V was clipped by 2 bases and J by 7 bases, with 11 bases between them. The chain's CDR3 is CASSLKAVRTQYF. CDR3 coding DNA: TGTGCCAGCAGTTTAAAAGCGGTCCGGACCCAGTACTTC.

V is TRBV14 and J is TRBJ2-5; D not certain. In germline, CDR1 is SGHDN, CDR2 FVKESK. Trimming took off 3 bases at V and 2 bases at J, with 13 bases between the two ends. The CDR3 runs to 15 residues. This chain's CDR3 is CASSQLGQKQETQYF. The CDR3, as DNA: TGTGCCAGCAGCCAGTTAGGGCAGAAACAAGAGACCCAGTACTTC.

The chain uses TRBV5-1 and TRBJ2-2; tentative D call: TRBD2 (5 bases). Trimming cost V 4 bases and J 4 bases, with 20 bases left between them. CDR3 length: 17 amino acids. CDR1 SGHRS and CDR2 YFSETQ come from the germline V gene. The CDR3 bases are TGCGCCAGCAGCCCCTCCCACGAGGGAGTGACCACCGGGGAGCTGTTTTTT. Translating it yields CASSPSHEGVTTGELFF.

This clonotype was found a few times. This chain uses TRBV25-1 with TRBJ2-7; 8 bases align to TRBD2. CDR1 MGHDK and CDR2 SYGVNS come from the germline V gene. The CDR3 spans 14 residues. V lost 5 bases, J lost 4 bases, and 7 bases stayed unmatched. CDR3 in amino acids: CASSRAGEAYEQYF. The CDR3 nucleotides read TGTGCCAGCAGTCGAGCGGGAGAGGCTTACGAGCAGTACTTC.

This chain connects TRBV6-5 to TRBJ2-6; tentatively, D is TRBD1 (5 bases). Germline CDR1 MNHEY, CDR2 SVGAGI. Trimming cost V 5 bases and J 2 bases, with 10 bases left between them. There are 15 residues in the CDR3. In nucleotides, the CDR3 is TGTGCCAGCAGTCTACTGGGGCCTGGGGCCAACGTCCTGACTTTC. It translates to CASSLLGPGANVLTF.

This clonotype came up a few times. J is TRBJ1-2 and V is TRBV10-3; 12 bases are shared with TRBD1. Germline loops: CDR1 ENHRY, CDR2 SYGVKD. This CDR3 spans 15 amino acids. Germline trimming cut 2 bases from V and 12 bases from J; bases unmatched to any gene: 10. Here the CDR3 DNA reads TGTGCCATCAGTGAGAGGGCCGGGACAGGGGGCGATCACACCTTC. Its protein is CAISERAGTGGDHTF.

This chain connects TRBV13 to TRBJ1-1; 7 bases are shared with TRBD1. With V trimmed by 0 bases and J by 1 base, 2 bases remained unmatched. The CDR3 consists of 15 residues. The germline V gene encodes CDR1 PRHDT and CDR2 FYEKMQ (reference sequence). CDR3 sequence: CASSLGGQPNTEAFF. The CDR3 nucleotides are TGTGCCAGCAGCTTAGGGGGACAGCCGAACACTGAAGCTTTCTTT.

This chain joins TRBV20-1 and TRBJ2-7; 14 bases map to TRBD2. With V trimmed by 6 bases and J by 6 bases, 4 bases remained unmatched. From germline, CDR1 is DFQATT and CDR2 SNEGSKA (reference sequence). The CDR3 sequence is 13 residues long. For the CDR3, the DNA is TGCAGTGCGGGACTAGCGGGAGTTTCCGAGCAGTACTTC. Protein product: CSAGLAGVSEQYF.

This rearrangement joins TRBV6-2 or TRBV6-3 to TRBJ2-3, with 7 bases lining up with TRBD1. This CDR3 comprises 16 residues. Germline loops: CDR1 MNHEY, CDR2 SVGEGT. With 2 bases clipped from V and 14 bases from J, the junction kept 19 bases outside the gene matches. CDR3 in amino acids: CASSYGLARGDRYAYF. The CDR3 bases are TGTGCCAGCAGTTACGGTCTAGCTCGAGGGGACAGATACGCGTATTTT.

This clonotype has just one count. The gene calls are TRBV21-1 and TRBJ2-1; the table's D gene call, TRBD2, was not cross checked with the DNA. TRBV21-1 corresponds to a pseudogene. CDR3 length equals 20 residues. The CDR3 DNA reads as TGTGCCAGCAGCAAAGTTCGAGGACTAGCGGGAGAGAGCTCCTACAATGAGCAGTTCTTC. Translation: CASSKVRGLAGESSYNEQFF.

Only a few counts were recorded for this clonotype. The genes are TRBV7-2 and TRBJ2-5, with D unclear. V gave up 1 base and J gave up 2 bases, with 11 bases separating them. The CDR3 has 15 amino acids. Germline V gene lookup returns CDR1 SGHTA and CDR2 FQGNSA. CDR3 nucleotide sequence: TGTGCCAGCAGCTTAGTGGTGTCGGATCAAGAGACCCAGTACTTC. Its protein product is CASSLVVSDQETQYF.

J is TRBJ2-7 and V is TRBV4-2, with TRBD2 matching over 11 bases. This CDR3 comprises 18 residues. Germline lookup yields CDR1 LGHNA and CDR2 YNFKEQ. The junction had 8 bases not matched to a gene; V was cut back by 0 bases and J by 1 base. CDR3 DNA: TGTGCCAGCAGCCAAGAGGGAGGACTAGCGGGTTTTTCCTACGAGCAGTACTTC. Translated: CASSQEGGLAGFSYEQYF.

This clonotype has more than one count but fewer than ten. This chain links TRBV24-1 with TRBJ2-5; 8 nucleotides agree with TRBD1. V shed 4 bases and J 0 bases; nucleotides not matched to a gene: 9. In germline, CDR1 is KGHDR, CDR2 SFDVKD. The CDR3 runs to 17 residues. CDR3 in amino acids: CATSEPIRDRHQETQYF. CDR3 bases: TGTGCCACCAGTGAACCTATCCGGGACAGGCACCAAGAGACCCAGTACTTC.

The J gene is TRBJ1-2, the V gene TRBV27; possibly TRBD1 for D (5 bases). CDR3 length: 15 amino acids. Germline V lookup: CDR1 MNHEY, CDR2 SMNVEV (reference sequence). Deletions cut 2 bases from V and 2 bases from J, with 12 bases between. The CDR3 reads CASSLKPGSNYGYTF. In nucleotides, the CDR3 is TGTGCCAGCAGTTTAAAGCCAGGGTCGAACTATGGCTACACCTTC.

This clonotype appeared a few times. This sequence joins TRBV9 and TRBJ2-3; D may be TRBD2 (6 bases). Trimming took off 0 bases at V and 0 bases at J, with 8 bases between the two ends. The CDR3 runs 15 residues. From germline, CDR1 is SGDLS and CDR2 YYNGEE. In DNA form, the CDR3 reads TGTGCCAGCAGCGTAGCCCTAGCGAGCACAGATACGCAGTATTTT. Its protein is CASSVALASTDTQYF.

This clonotype came up a few times. The chain joins TRBV29-1 to TRBJ1-1; maybe TRBD1 (5 bases). The V and J ends lost 6 bases and 0 bases respectively, with 11 bases between them. Germline values: CDR1 SQVTM, CDR2 ANQGSEA. The CDR3 covers 13 residues. CDR3 sequence reads: CSVARTLNTEAFF. CDR3 coding DNA: TGCAGCGTCGCCCGGACATTGAACACTGAAGCTTTCTTT.

The CDR3 DNA follows: TGCAGTGCTCCGGACAGGCACACCGGGGAGCAGTACTTC. It translates to CSAPDRHTGEQYF. V is TRBV20-1 and J is TRBJ2-5; 7 nucleotides agree with TRBD1. Germline V gives CDR1 DFQATT, CDR2 SNEGSKA (reference sequence). This CDR3 spans 13 amino acids. The J segment lost 11 bases and the V segment lost 5 bases, leaving 14 bases of the junction unmatched.

V is TRBV3-1 and J is TRBJ2-1, with a possible D match to TRBD2 (6 bases). Deletions cut 3 bases from V and 0 bases from J, with 15 bases between. The CDR3 is 17 amino acids. Germline assignment: CDR1 LGHDT and CDR2 YNNKEL (reference sequence). The CDR3 sequence is CASSQVLAGSSYNEQFF. In nucleotides, the CDR3 is TGTGCCAGCAGCCAGGTCCTGGCGGGAAGCTCCTACAATGAGCAGTTCTTC.